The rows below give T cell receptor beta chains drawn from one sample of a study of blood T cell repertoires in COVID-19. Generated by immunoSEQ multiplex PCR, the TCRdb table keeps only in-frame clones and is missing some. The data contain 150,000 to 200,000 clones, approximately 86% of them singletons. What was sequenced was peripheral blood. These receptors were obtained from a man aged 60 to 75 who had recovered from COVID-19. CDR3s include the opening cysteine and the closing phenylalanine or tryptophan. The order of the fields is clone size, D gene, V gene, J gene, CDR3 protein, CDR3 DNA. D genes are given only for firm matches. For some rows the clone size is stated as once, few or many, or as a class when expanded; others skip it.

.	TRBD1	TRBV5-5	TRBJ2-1	CASSPMGNRGWNNEQFF	TGTGCCAGCAGCCCCATGGGCAACAGGGGCTGGAACAATGAGCAGTTCTTC
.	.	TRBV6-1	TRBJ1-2	CASSEENSFSYGYTF	TGTGCCAGCAGTGAAGAGAACAGTTTTTCCTATGGCTACACCTTC
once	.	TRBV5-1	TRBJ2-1	CASTGQGLAGGNEQFF	TGCGCCAGCACCGGACAGGGGTTAGCGGGGGGCAATGAGCAGTTCTTC
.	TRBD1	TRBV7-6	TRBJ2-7	CASSLAGTGFYLSYEQYF	TGTGCCAGCAGCTTAGCCGGGACAGGGTTCTATCTTTCCTACGAGCAGTACTTC
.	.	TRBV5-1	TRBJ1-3	CASSLAGDDGNTIYF	TGCGCCAGCAGCTTGGCAGGTGACGATGGAAACACCATATATTTT
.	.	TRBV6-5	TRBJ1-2	CASIPQGQGFYGYTF	TGTGCCAGTATACCCCAGGGGCAGGGATTCTATGGCTACACCTTC
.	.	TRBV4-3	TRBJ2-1	CASSQERQGGADEQFF	TGCGCCAGCAGCCAAGAGCGGCAGGGCGGTGCGGATGAGCAGTTCTTC
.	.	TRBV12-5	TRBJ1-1	CASGPRSGNTEAFF	TGTGCTAGTGGTCCAAGGTCAGGGAACACTGAAGCTTTCTTT
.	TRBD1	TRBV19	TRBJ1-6	CASSPTGVNSPLHF	TGTGCCAGTAGCCCGACAGGGGTTAATTCACCCCTCCACTTT
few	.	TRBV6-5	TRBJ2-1	CASSYSGAHAEQFF	TGTGCCAGCAGTTATTCAGGGGCGCATGCTGAGCAGTTCTTC
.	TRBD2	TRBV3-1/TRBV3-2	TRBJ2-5	CASSESRGGLISQETQYF	TGTGCCAGCAGCGAATCCCGGGGGGGCCTGATTAGTCAAGAGACCCAGTACTTC
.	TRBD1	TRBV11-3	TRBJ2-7	CASSLRQGGRNEQYF	TGTGCCAGCAGCTTACGACAGGGGGGGCGGAACGAGCAGTACTTC
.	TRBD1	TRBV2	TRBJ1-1	CASSPRGAMNTEAFF	TGTGCCAGCAGCCCCAGGGGGGCCATGAACACTGAAGCTTTCTTT
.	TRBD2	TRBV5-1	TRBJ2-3	CASSSSGGPTDTQYF	TGCGCCAGCAGCTCTAGCGGGGGGCCCACAGATACGCAGTATTTT
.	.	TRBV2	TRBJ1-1	CATTNGVNTEAFF	TGTGCCACCACAAACGGAGTTAACACTGAAGCTTTCTTT
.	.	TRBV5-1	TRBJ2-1	CASSLGDTSYNEQFF	TGCGCCAGCAGCTTGGGGGACACCTCCTACAATGAGCAGTTCTTC
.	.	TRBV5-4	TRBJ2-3	CASSFQGLIGKDTQYF	TGTGCCAGCTCTTTTCAGGGGCTAATAGGCAAAGATACGCAGTATTTT
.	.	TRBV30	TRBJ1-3	CAWSSSHTIYF	TGTGCCTGGAGTTCCAGTCACACCATATATTTT
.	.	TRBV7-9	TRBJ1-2	CASTVGDHSGGYTF	TGTGCCAGCACCGTGGGAGATCATTCGGGGGGCTACACCTTC
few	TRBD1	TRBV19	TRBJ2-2	CASSLAGGASGELFF	TGTGCCAGTAGTCTGGCAGGGGGCGCGTCCGGGGAGCTGTTTTTT
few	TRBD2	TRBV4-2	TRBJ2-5	CASSSHRGGGLETQYF	TGTGCCAGCAGCTCACACCGCGGGGGGGGCTTGGAGACCCAGTACTTC
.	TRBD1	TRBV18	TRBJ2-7	CASSPLGTGVAEQYF	TGTGCCAGCTCACCACTCGGGACAGGGGTCGCCGAGCAGTACTTC
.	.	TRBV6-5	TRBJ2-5	CASSYDLLPGRTQYF	TGTGCCAGCAGTTACGACCTTTTGCCGGGGAGGACCCAGTACTTC
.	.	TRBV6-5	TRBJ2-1	CATARGSYNEQFF	TGTGCCACCGCACGGGGCTCCTACAATGAGCAGTTCTTC
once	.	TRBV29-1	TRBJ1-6	CSVRTNANSPLHF	TGCAGCGTTCGGACAAACGCCAATTCACCCCTCCACTTT
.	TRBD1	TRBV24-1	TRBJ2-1	CATSDPGTGTFF	TGTGCCACCAGTGATCCTGGGACAGGGACGTTCTTC
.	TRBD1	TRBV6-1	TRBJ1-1	CASSESRWGQGGEAFF	TGTGCCAGCAGTGAAAGTAGATGGGGACAGGGTGGGGAAGCTTTCTTT
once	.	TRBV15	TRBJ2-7	CATSRGTINEQYF	TGTGCCACCAGCAGAGGGACAATTAACGAGCAGTACTTC
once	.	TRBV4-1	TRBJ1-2	CASSQGTARGYTF	TGCGCCAGCAGCCAAGGGACAGCCCGTGGCTACACCTTC
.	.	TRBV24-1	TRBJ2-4	CATSDSTEIKNIQYF	TGTGCCACCAGTGATTCGACGGAGATCAAAAACATTCAGTACTTC
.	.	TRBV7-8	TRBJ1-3	CASSQDWPGNTIYF	TGTGCCAGCAGCCAAGACTGGCCTGGAAACACCATATATTTT
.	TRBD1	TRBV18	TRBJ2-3	CASSRGQGISTDTQYF	TGTGCCAGCTCACGGGGACAGGGGATTTCCACAGATACGCAGTATTTT
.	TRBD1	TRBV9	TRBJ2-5	CASSAPGQGQETQYF	TGTGCCAGCAGCGCACCGGGACAGGGCCAAGAGACCCAGTACTTC
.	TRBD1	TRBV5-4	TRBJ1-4	CASGRGLANEKLFF	TGTGCCAGCGGTAGGGGGCTGGCTAATGAAAAACTGTTTTTT
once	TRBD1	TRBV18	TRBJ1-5	CASSPAGGLLQPQHF	TGTGCCAGCTCACCAGCAGGGGGTCTTCTTCAGCCCCAGCATTTT
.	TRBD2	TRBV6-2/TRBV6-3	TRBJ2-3	CASSYSTTPGLPTDTQYF	TGTGCCAGCAGTTACTCTACGACGCCGGGACTACCCACAGATACGCAGTATTTT
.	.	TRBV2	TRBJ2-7	CASRLGATRRYEQYF	TGTGCCAGCAGGCTAGGCGCTACTCGGAGGTACGAGCAGTACTTC
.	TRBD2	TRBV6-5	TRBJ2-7	CASRLTDGGEYF	TGTGCCAGCAGACTTACCGACGGGGGGGAGTACTTC
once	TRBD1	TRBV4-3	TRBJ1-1	CASSQGSGQLNTEAFF	TGCGCCAGCAGCCAGGGTTCGGGACAGCTGAACACTGAAGCTTTCTTT
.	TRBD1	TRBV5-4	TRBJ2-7	CASSGDNRGTGEQYF	TGTGCCAGCAGCGGGGATAACAGGGGAACTGGCGAGCAGTACTTC
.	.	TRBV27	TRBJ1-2	CASHSGWGRRDYGYTF	TGTGCCAGCCACAGCGGATGGGGGCGTAGAGACTATGGCTACACCTTC
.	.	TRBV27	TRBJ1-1	CASSLSGGNTEAFF	TGTGCCAGCAGTTTATCGGGGGGGAACACTGAAGCTTTCTTT
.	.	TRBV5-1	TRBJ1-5	CASSPAGALNQPQHF	TGCGCCAGCAGCCCTGCAGGGGCGCTAAATCAGCCCCAGCATTTT
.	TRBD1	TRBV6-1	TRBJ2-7	CASSADRWTGRSYEQYF	TGTGCCAGCAGTGCCGACCGATGGACAGGGCGTTCCTACGAGCAGTACTTC
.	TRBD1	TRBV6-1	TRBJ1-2	CASSEGQGAGYTF	TGTGCCAGCAGTGAAGGACAGGGGGCAGGCTACACCTTC
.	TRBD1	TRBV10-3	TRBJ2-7	CAISEPGQGAYEQYF	TGTGCCATCAGTGAGCCGGGACAGGGGGCCTACGAGCAGTACTTC
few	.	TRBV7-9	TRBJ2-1	CASTPVSDEQFF	TGTGCCAGCACCCCTGTTTCTGATGAGCAGTTCTTC
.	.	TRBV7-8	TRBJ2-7	CASSLASGRANSYEQYF	TGTGCCAGCAGCTTAGCGTCGGGCAGGGCGAATTCCTACGAGCAGTACTTC
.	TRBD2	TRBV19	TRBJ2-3	CASSLPTSGGTDTQYF	TGTGCCAGTAGTCTACCGACTAGCGGGGGCACAGATACGCAGTATTTT
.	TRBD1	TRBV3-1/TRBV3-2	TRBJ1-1	CASSQERVDRGAFF	TGTGCCAGCAGCCAAGAGAGGGTGGACAGGGGGGCTTTCTTT
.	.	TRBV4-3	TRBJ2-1	CASSQENSGPLQQFF	TGCGCCAGCAGCCAGGAGAATAGCGGTCCACTTCAACAGTTCTTC
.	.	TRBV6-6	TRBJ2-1	CASSYLGTRNEQFF	TGTGCCAGCAGTTACCTCGGGACTCGAAATGAGCAGTTCTTC
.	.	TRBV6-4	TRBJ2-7	CASSDSQGGEQYF	TGTGCCAGCAGTGACTCACAGGGTGGCGAGCAGTACTTC
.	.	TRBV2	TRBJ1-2	CASSEIGTYGYTF	TGTGCCAGCAGTGAAATAGGGACTTATGGCTACACCTTC
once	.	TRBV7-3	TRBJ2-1	CASSLNGRGANEQFF	TGTGCCAGCAGCTTAAACGGTCGCGGGGCTAATGAGCAGTTCTTC
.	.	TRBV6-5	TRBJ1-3	CASKADTGNTIYF	TGTGCCAGCAAGGCAGACACTGGAAACACCATATATTTT